Presented here are 4 T cell receptor beta chains from one specimen sequenced in a study of control samples from healthy donors and cancer patients. Assay: immunoSEQ multiplex PCR; the TCRdb copy retains only in-frame clones and omits some. The sample contains about 84,000 clones, about nine tenths of which appear only once. Sample: blood. The receptors here all came from a man aged 50-59 years in good health.

This CDR3 reads CASSSPGLQNEQFF. The CDR3 DNA sequence: TGTGCCAGCAGCTCCCCGGGGTTGCAGAATGAGCAGTTCTTC. This chain uses TRBV7-9 with TRBJ2-1; perhaps TRBD2 as D (5 bases). V was cut by 4 bases and J by 7 bases, with 14 bases left in between. This CDR3 has 14 residues. CDR1 is SEHNR and CDR2 is FQNEAQ in the germline V gene (reference sequence).

There are a few counts of this clone. The chain is built from TRBV30 and TRBJ2-6; D not resolved. CDR3 length: 12 amino acids. Trimming took 5 bases from V and 2 from J, leaving 4 bases between them. Germline CDR1 and CDR2: GTSNPN and SVGIG (reference sequence). The CDR3 spells CAWEAGANVLTF. CDR3 nucleotides: TGTGCCTGGGAAGCTGGGGCCAACGTCCTGACTTTC.

The chain carries TRBV7-2 and TRBJ1-2; a possible D gene is TRBD1 (6 bases). Trimming removed 5 bases from V and 4 bases from J, with 11 bases in between. This CDR3 spans 13 amino acids. The germline gives CDR1 SGHTA, CDR2 FQGNSA. CDR3 nucleotide sequence: TGTGCCAGCAGCCGAGACAGGTCCTATGGCTACACCTTC. Translation gives CASSRDRSYGYTF.

Worth noting for this clone: One end of the junction fails to match germline, which may point to a read error. The chain links TRBV6-5 to TRBJ2-3; 8 positions match TRBD2. Germline V gene lookup returns CDR1 MNHEY and CDR2 SVGAGI. The CDR3 spans 14 residues. The DNA of the CDR3 is TGTGCCAGCAGTTCATGGTCCGGGGGGGGCCTGTTACGTTTT. Translating gives CASSSWSGGGLLRF.